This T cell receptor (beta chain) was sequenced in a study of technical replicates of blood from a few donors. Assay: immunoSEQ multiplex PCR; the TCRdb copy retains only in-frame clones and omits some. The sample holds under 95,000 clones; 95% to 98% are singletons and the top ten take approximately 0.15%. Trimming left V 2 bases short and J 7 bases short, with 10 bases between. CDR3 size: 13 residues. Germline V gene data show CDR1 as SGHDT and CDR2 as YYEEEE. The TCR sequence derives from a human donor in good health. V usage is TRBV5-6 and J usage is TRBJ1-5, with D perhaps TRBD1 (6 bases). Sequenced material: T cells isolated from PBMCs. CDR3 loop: CASSLRTEQPQHF. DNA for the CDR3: TGTGCCAGCAGCTTAAGGACAGAGCAGCCCCAGCATTTT.